This T cell receptor beta chain was documented in a study of T cell repertoires in cytomegalovirus infection. This clonotype was observed at least ten times. With V trimmed by 1 base and J by 3 bases, 7 bases remained unmatched. The CDR3 has 16 amino acids. Germline loops: CDR1 SGHVS, CDR2 FQNEAQ. TCRdb ran MiXCR on the reads and lists one entry per CDR3 protein. The data show 200,000 to 300,000 distinct CDR3 sequences, roughly 10% seen once. Sequencing was carried out using PBMCs. This sequence was found in a human donor in good health (CMV status not recorded). Some clones in this sample may be carry-over from other donors' samples. This chain links TRBV7-8 with TRBJ2-3; 7 bases map to TRBD2. In DNA, the CDR3 is TGTGCCAGCAGCTTAGTTAGAGGACTAGTAACAGATACGCAGTATTTT. Its translation is CASSLVRGLVTDTQYF.